This entry is about one TCR beta chain. Clones were read by immunoSEQ multiplex PCR, and TCRdb kept only the in-frame ones, dropping some. The repertoire includes fewer than 450,000 clones, approximately 87% of them detected once, and nearly 6.5% sits in the top ten. This entry comes from a study of blood T cell repertoires in COVID-19. Study background: Sample material is recorded as cDNA or gDNA derived from T cells, B-cell-depleted T cells, or PBMCs.

The CDR3 length is 15 residues. Losses at the gene ends were 5 bases for V and 3 bases for J; bases not matched to a gene: 7. CDR1 is SGHRS and CDR2 is YFSETQ in the germline V gene. Patients in Seattle were enrolled during active infection, then followed longitudinally. This clonotype was obtained from a woman aged 45-65 years with COVID-19, enrolled during active disease. This chain joins TRBV5-1 and TRBJ2-3, with 9 bases matching TRBD1. The sequencing input was peripheral blood. The DNA of the CDR3 is TGCGCCAGCAGGGATGGACAGGGGCCGACAGATACGCAGTATTTT. Protein sequence: CASRDGQGPTDTQYF.